This T cell receptor (beta chain) was retrieved from a study of shared clonotypes between healthy human individuals. This clone was detected only once. Its antigen is not identified. The run depth of the assay was deep. It was roughly 210 ng DNA, 30,000 or so T cell genomes, that sorted-subset replicate PCRs used. Some clones are missing from TCRdb's copy, which holds only in-frame ones; the method was immunoSEQ multiplex PCR. Among some 600,000 clones, approximately 96% were seen once, and the ten largest hold around 0.1%. The CDR3 is 19 amino acids. The germline V and J ends were trimmed by 3 bases and 0 bases, with 21 bases remaining between them. Germline CDR1 reads LNHDA; CDR2 reads SQIVND (reference sequence). CD45RO-negative cells were positively selected for CCR7, leaving out terminally differentiated effector memory CD45RA+ cells. Study-wide findings and caveats: For naive CD4 cells, approximately 5% of clonotypes were shared across a handful of donors. Measured sharing among donors was expected to vary with sequencing depth.

The sequence derives from a woman in her 30s in good health. The sample taken for sequencing was naive CD8+ T cells sorted from blood. The chain has TRBV19 and TRBJ2-1; D not certain. CDR3: CASSIPLASRSSSYNEQFF. Written as DNA, the CDR3 is TGTGCCAGTAGTATCCCGTTAGCTAGTCGCTCAAGCTCCTACAATGAGCAGTTCTTC.